The rows below give T cell receptor beta chains drawn from one sample of a study of patients and donors after allogeneic stem cell transplantation. Each CDR3 protein is one row after TCRdb ran MiXCR on the RT-PCR reads. The sample holds about a million distinct CDR3 sequences; roughly 18% are singletons and the top ten take 5.5% to 6.5%. Sequenced: blood, either unsorted or a sorted T cell fraction (not recorded which). The receptors originated from a human donor who was either an allogeneic HSCT recipient or a stem cell or donor lymphocyte infusion donor (not recorded which). It is not recorded whose cells these are; they may come from a transplant donor. Each CDR3 is given with its conserved first and last residue. The order of the fields is clone size, V gene, D gene, J gene, CDR3 protein, CDR3 DNA. D genes are given only for firm matches. Clone size is not always given. Where it is, it says once, few, many or a class for expanded clones.

.	TRBV7-7	.	TRBJ2-2	CASSSRSGQGTTGELFF	TGTGCTAGCAGCTCTCGATCCGGGCAGGGGACCACCGGGGAGCTGTTTTTT
.	TRBV20-1	.	TRBJ1-1	CSVRVRAFEAFF	TGCAGTGTTCGGGTCAGGGCTTTTGAAGCTTTCTTT
few	TRBV9	TRBD2	TRBJ2-4	CASSVDGGKNIQYF	TGTGCCAGCAGCGTAGACGGGGGGAAAAACATTCAGTACTTC
.	TRBV5-1	TRBD1	TRBJ2-3	CASQTGVSTDTQYF	TGCGCCAGCCAAACAGGGGTCTCCACAGATACGCAGTATTTT
.	TRBV5-6	.	TRBJ2-4	CASSYEQPKAKNIQYF	TGTGCCAGCAGCTACGAGCAGCCTAAGGCCAAAAACATTCAGTACTTC
.	TRBV12-3/TRBV12-4	.	TRBJ2-7	CASSLNQAPREQYF	TGTGCCAGCAGTTTGAATCAGGCCCCCCGGGAGCAGTACTTC
many	TRBV7-9	.	TRBJ2-2	CASRDRPVSITGELFF	TGTGCCAGCAGGGACCGTCCGGTTAGCATCACCGGGGAGCTGTTTTTT
few	TRBV6-2/TRBV6-3	TRBD1	TRBJ1-1	CASSYSDRAGTEAFF	TGTGCCAGCAGTTACTCTGACAGGGCAGGCACTGAAGCTTTCTTT
few	TRBV29-1	.	TRBJ1-1	CSVALLNTEAFF	TGCAGCGTTGCCCTCCTGAACACTGAAGCTTTCTTT
few	TRBV4-3	.	TRBJ1-1	CASSQLSNTEAFF	TGCGCCAGCAGCCAACTCTCCAACACTGAAGCTTTCTTT
.	TRBV5-1	.	TRBJ2-7	CASNGGAGAYEQYF	TGCGCCAGCAATGGGGGAGCCGGCGCCTACGAGCAGTACTTC
many	TRBV7-2	.	TRBJ2-5	CASSLGGRKQETQYF	TGTGCCAGCAGCTTAGGGGGTAGAAAGCAAGAGACCCAGTACTTC
few	TRBV5-1	.	TRBJ1-1	CASSLAGRGVTEAFF	TGCGCCAGCAGCTTGGCCGGACGGGGCGTTACTGAAGCTTTCTTT
.	TRBV20-1	.	TRBJ1-1	CSASRTVNTEAFF	TGCAGTGCTTCAAGGACGGTGAACACTGAAGCTTTCTTT
many	TRBV29-1	.	TRBJ1-1	CSGLSTEAFF	TGCAGCGGGTTGTCAACTGAAGCTTTCTTT
few	TRBV5-1	.	TRBJ1-1	CASSPTQTGGTEAFF	TGCGCCAGCAGCCCAACACAGACAGGCGGGACTGAAGCTTTCTTT
few	TRBV6-5	TRBD1	TRBJ1-1	CASSRGTDEAFF	TGTGCCAGCAGCCGTGGGACAGATGAAGCTTTCTTT
few	TRBV7-6	.	TRBJ1-6	CASSLNRTPNSPLHF	TGTGCCAGCAGCTTGAACAGAACACCTAATTCACCCCTCCACTTT
.	TRBV30	.	TRBJ2-1	CAWSVRTPRGVAEQFF	TGTGCCTGGAGTGTACGGACACCCCGAGGAGTCGCTGAGCAGTTCTTC
few	TRBV12-5	.	TRBJ2-1	CASGHPGTGSSYNEQFF	TGTGCTAGTGGGCATCCCGGGACTGGGAGCTCCTACAATGAGCAGTTCTTC
.	TRBV11-2	.	TRBJ1-1	CASSLTALTEAFF	TGTGCCAGCAGTCTAACAGCCCTCACTGAAGCTTTCTTT
many	TRBV5-1	TRBD2	TRBJ2-7	CASSPRTSGTYEQYF	TGCGCCAGCAGCCCCAGGACTAGCGGTACCTACGAGCAGTACTTC
.	TRBV5-5	.	TRBJ1-2	CASSSSDRWVWYGYTF	TGTGCCAGCAGCTCCTCGGACCGCTGGGTGTGGTATGGCTACACCTTC